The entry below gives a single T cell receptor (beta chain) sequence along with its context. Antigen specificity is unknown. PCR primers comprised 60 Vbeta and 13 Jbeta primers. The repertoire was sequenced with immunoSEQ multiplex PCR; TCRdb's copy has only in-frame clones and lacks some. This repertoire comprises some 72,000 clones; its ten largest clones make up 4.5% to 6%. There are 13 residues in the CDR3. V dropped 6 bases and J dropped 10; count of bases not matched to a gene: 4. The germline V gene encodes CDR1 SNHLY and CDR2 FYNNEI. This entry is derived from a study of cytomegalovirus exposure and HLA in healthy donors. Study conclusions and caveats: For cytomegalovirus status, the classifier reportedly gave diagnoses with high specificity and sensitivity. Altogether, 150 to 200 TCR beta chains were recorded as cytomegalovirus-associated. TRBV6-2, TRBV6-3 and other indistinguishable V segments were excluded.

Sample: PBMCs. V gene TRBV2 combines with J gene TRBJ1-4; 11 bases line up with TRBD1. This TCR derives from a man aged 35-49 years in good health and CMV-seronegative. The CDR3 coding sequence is TGTGCCAGCAGGTCGGGACAGGGGGTAAAACTGTTTTTT. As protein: CASRSGQGVKLFF. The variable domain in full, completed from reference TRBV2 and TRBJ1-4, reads EPEVTQTPSHQVTQMGQEVILRCVPISNHLYFYWYRQILGQKVEFLVSFYNNEISEKSEIFDDQFSVERPDGSNFTLKIRSTKLEDSAMYFCASRSGQGVKLFFGSGTQLSVL.